Below are 28 T cell receptor beta chains sequenced from a single sample in a study of cytomegalovirus exposure and HLA in healthy donors. Profiling relied on immunoSEQ multiplex PCR, and the TCRdb table lists in-frame clones only, not all of them. The sample yields under 150,000 clones, roughly 89% seen once. Sequences were obtained from PBMCs. The receptors shown here come from a young woman in good health and CMV-seronegative.

The chain employs TRBV27 and TRBJ1-2, with 9 bases matching TRBD1. CDR1 and CDR2 (germline): MNHEY, SMNVEV (reference sequence). The CDR3 covers 14 residues. Germline trimming cut 5 bases from V and 7 bases from J; bases unmatched to any gene: 8. CDR3 sequence: CASSAGQGLVGYTF. CDR3 nucleotide sequence: TGTGCCAGCAGTGCAGGACAGGGGCTTGTTGGCTACACCTTC.

This rearrangement joins TRBV2 to TRBJ2-2, with 10 positions matching TRBD1. The CDR3 sequence is 13 residues long. J was trimmed by 5 bases and V by 6 bases; bases with no gene match: 0. Germline values: CDR1 SNHLY, CDR2 FYNNEI. The CDR3: CASRGQGTGELFF. CDR3 DNA: TGTGCCAGCAGGGGACAGGGGACCGGGGAGCTGTTTTTT.

The genes are TRBV6-1 and TRBJ1-5; TRBD1 aligns across 7 bases. With 6 bases clipped from V and 3 bases from J, the junction kept 8 bases outside the gene matches. CDR1 MNHNS and CDR2 SASEGT come from the germline V gene. The CDR3 has 15 amino acids. The CDR3, as DNA: TGTGCCAGCAGCGATGGGACAGCTAACAATCAGCCCCAGCATTTT. Protein sequence: CASSDGTANNQPQHF.

This chain uses TRBV7-2 with TRBJ1-2; weak D call: TRBD1 (6 bases). The CDR3 consists of 13 residues. Deletions cut 7 bases from V and 4 bases from J, with 13 bases between. In germline, CDR1 is SGHTA, CDR2 FQGNSA. The CDR3 spells CASTTGSVYGYTF. Written as DNA, the CDR3 is TGTGCCAGCACCACAGGGTCGGTCTATGGCTACACCTTC.

In its sample, this clone was seen once. This chain connects TRBV6-6 to TRBJ2-3; a possible D gene is TRBD2 (6 bases). Germline V gene lookup returns CDR1 MNHNY and CDR2 SVGAGI (reference sequence). The CDR3 has 15 amino acids. The V and J ends lost 0 bases and 6 bases respectively, with 13 bases between them. CDR3 DNA: TGTGCCAGCAGTTACTCCGGCGGGACGGGGGATACGCAGTATTTT. It encodes CASSYSGGTGDTQYF.

V usage is TRBV5-1 and J usage is TRBJ1-5; 7 bases align to TRBD1. CDR3 length: 15 residues. CDR1 is SGHRS and CDR2 is YFSETQ in the germline V gene. V gave up 4 bases and J gave up 2 bases; unmatched junction bases: 6. The CDR3, as DNA: TGCGCCAGCAGCCCAACAGGGGCGGGCAATCAGCCCCAGCATTTT. This translates into CASSPTGAGNQPQHF.

J is TRBJ2-3 and V is TRBV9, with TRBD2 matching 8 bases. The V segment lost 4 bases and the J segment 1 base; nucleotides outside the gene matches: 8. This CDR3 is 16 amino acids long. The germline V gene has CDR1 SGDLS and CDR2 YYNGEE. In nucleotides, the CDR3 is TGTGCCAGCAGCACCCGGGGGGGGAGAGGCACAGATACGCAGTATTTT. Translation gives CASSTRGGRGTDTQYF.

The V call is TRBV6-1, the J call TRBJ1-4; D perhaps matches TRBD1 (5 bases). Germline V gives CDR1 MNHNS, CDR2 SASEGT. The CDR3 consists of 14 residues. Trimming took off 8 bases at V and 0 bases at J, with 10 bases between the two ends. The CDR3 sequence is CASVGPTTNEKLFF. Here the CDR3 DNA reads TGTGCCAGCGTGGGGCCTACAACTAATGAAAAACTGTTTTTT.

This clone was counted once. The J gene is TRBJ2-7, the V gene TRBV6-1; TRBD2 agrees at 8 bases. The CDR3 length is 14 residues. The trim removed 3 bases at V and 2 bases at J, leaving 3 bases unmatched. CDR1 is MNHNS and CDR2 is SASEGT in the germline V gene. In DNA form, the CDR3 reads TGTGCCAGCAGTGATCTGCGGGGGGCCTACGAGCAGTACTTC. It encodes CASSDLRGAYEQYF.

The CDR3 loop reads CASSQVSGGYEQYF. CDR3 DNA sequence: TGCGCCAGCAGCCAAGTTAGCGGGGGATACGAGCAGTACTTC. The rearrangement links TRBV4-1 to TRBJ2-7; 9 bases line up with TRBD2. Trimming took 1 base from V and 4 from J; bases not matched to a gene: 2. This CDR3 is 14 amino acids long. The germline V gene encodes CDR1 MGHRA and CDR2 YSYEKL.

This rearrangement joins TRBV5-1 to TRBJ2-1, with TRBD2 matching 8 bases. Germline V gene lookup returns CDR1 SGHRS and CDR2 YFSETQ. The CDR3 runs 15 residues. V was pared by 0 bases and J by 10 bases, with 9 bases of the junction left unmatched. In nucleotides, the CDR3 is TGCGCCAGCAGCTTGGGACCTTTAGCGGGGTGGGAGCAGTTCTTC. Translation gives CASSLGPLAGWEQFF.

This sequence joins TRBV2 and TRBJ1-1, with 7 bases aligning to TRBD1. This CDR3 has 14 amino acids. Germline CDR1 is SNHLY and CDR2 is FYNNEI. V was clipped by 7 bases and J by 4 bases; unmatched bases: 9. CDR3: CASTQDRVGTEAFF. CDR3 nucleotides: TGTGCCAGCACCCAAGACAGGGTTGGCACTGAAGCTTTCTTT.

V usage is TRBV7-6 and J usage is TRBJ2-3; 7 nucleotides line up with TRBD2. The junction had 8 bases not matched to a gene; V was cut back by 5 bases and J by 0 bases. CDR1 is SGHVS, CDR2 FNYEAQ, per germline. The CDR3 runs 16 residues. Written as DNA, the CDR3 is TGTGCCAGCAGCCGAGGGGCGGGAGAGAGCACAGATACGCAGTATTTT. It encodes CASSRGAGESTDTQYF.

The V and J genes are TRBV5-1 and TRBJ2-7; 12 bases agree with TRBD1. CDR1 is SGHRS and CDR2 is YFSETQ in the germline V gene. After removal of 2 bases from V and 4 bases from J, the junction contained 10 bases not matched to a gene. This CDR3 comprises 17 residues. The CDR3 nucleotides read TGCGCCAGCAGCTTCGGTGGGACAGGGGGCTTTCTGTACGAGCAGTACTTC. Its protein product is CASSFGGTGGFLYEQYF.

The CDR3 is CASSLTSGGIETQYF. The CDR3 DNA is TGTGCCAGCAGCCTTACTAGCGGGGGTATCGAGACCCAGTACTTC. This sequence joins TRBV5-4 and TRBJ2-5, with 11 nucleotides matching TRBD2. This CDR3 has 15 amino acids. With 4 bases clipped from V and 5 bases from J, the junction kept 7 bases outside the gene matches. Germline lookup yields CDR1 SGHNT and CDR2 YYREEE (reference sequence).

V usage is TRBV27 and J usage is TRBJ2-1; D gene ambiguous. This CDR3 contains 16 residues. The V and J ends lost 5 bases and 5 bases respectively, with 19 bases between them. CDR1 and CDR2 (germline): MNHEY, SMNVEV (reference sequence). The DNA for the CDR3 is TGTGCCAGCAGTCCCGGTCTAGGCCAACCTGACAATGAGCAGTTCTTC. Translating it yields CASSPGLGQPDNEQFF.

This clone was detected only once. The rearrangement uses TRBV18 and TRBJ2-2; 9 bases match TRBD1. Germline V gene lookup returns CDR1 KGHSH and CDR2 LQKENI. The CDR3 loop spans 15 amino acids. J gave up 1 base and V 5 bases, and 2 bases lay outside the gene matches. CDR3 bases: TGTGCCAGCTCAGCGGGACAGGGGAACACCGGGGAGCTGTTTTTT. Translated, it gives CASSAGQGNTGELFF.

The sample holds a few counts of this clone. The chain couples TRBV11-1 to TRBJ2-7, with a tentative D call TRBD2 (6 bases). V shed 4 bases and J shed 6 bases, with 16 bases lying between them. Germline V gives CDR1 SGHAT, CDR2 FQDESV (reference sequence). This CDR3 has 14 amino acids. CDR3: CASSSVGRPLEQYF. The CDR3 DNA reads as TGTGCCAGCAGCTCGGTGGGGAGGCCCCTCGAGCAGTACTTC.

The gene calls are TRBV6-1 and TRBJ1-5; TRBD1 agrees at 7 bases. CDR1 is MNHNS and CDR2 is SASEGT in the germline V gene. The CDR3 sequence is 19 residues long. V lost 2 bases to trimming and J lost 5 bases; unmatched junction nucleotides: 18. The CDR3 region has the DNA TGTGCCAGCAGTGAACAAAAAATGACGGGACAGAGGGTCCATCAGCCCCAGCATTTT. Protein product: CASSEQKMTGQRVHQPQHF.

The chain uses TRBV10-1 and TRBJ2-5; the D is unclear. The CDR3 runs to 16 residues. Germline lookup yields CDR1 WNHNN and CDR2 SYGVQD (reference sequence). With 3 bases removed from V and 0 bases from J, the gap between germline ends came to 14 bases. The CDR3 here is CASSDLGSQDQETQYF. CDR3 sequence (DNA): TGCGCCAGCAGTGACCTGGGCAGCCAGGACCAAGAGACCCAGTACTTC.

This chain uses TRBV11-3 with TRBJ2-5; 12 bases are a match to TRBD2. With V trimmed by 4 bases and J by 5 bases, 11 bases remained unmatched. The CDR3 spans 17 residues. Germline V gene data show CDR1 as SGHNT and CDR2 as YENEEA. CDR3 in amino acids: CASSSISSGRAGETQYF. The CDR3 DNA reads TGTGCCAGCAGCTCCATTTCTAGCGGGAGGGCCGGGGAGACCCAGTACTTC. The variable domain in full, completed from reference TRBV11-3 and TRBJ2-5, reads EAGVVQSPRYKIIEKKQPVAFWCNPISGHNTLYWYLQNLGQGPELLIRYENEEAVDDSQLPKDRFSAERLKGVDSTLKIQPAELGDSAVYLCASSSISSGRAGETQYFGPGTRLLVL.

The rearrangement links TRBV18 to TRBJ2-6; no definite D call. This CDR3 contains 16 residues. V was pared by 6 bases and J by 0 bases, with 12 bases between. Looked up from germline, CDR1 is KGHSH and CDR2 is LQKENI. DNA of the CDR3: TGTGCCAGCTCCCGACGAACAGACTCTGGGGCCAACGTCCTGACTTTC. Amino acids: CASSRRTDSGANVLTF.

The V and J genes are TRBV5-4 and TRBJ1-4; 8 nucleotides align to TRBD1. The CDR3 sequence is 15 residues long. CDR1 and CDR2 (germline): SGHNT, YYREEE (reference sequence). After removal of 4 bases from V and 7 bases from J, the junction contained 9 bases not matched to a gene. The DNA of the CDR3 is TGTGCCAGCAGCCTCCGGACAGGGCGCCCTGAAAAACTGTTTTTT. Protein: CASSLRTGRPEKLFF.

A single count supports this clone. The V and J genes are TRBV21-1 and TRBJ2-3; TRBD2, as called in the table, went unchecked against the DNA. TRBV21-1 is shown as a pseudogene. The CDR3 covers 14 residues. In DNA form, the CDR3 reads TGTGCCAGCAGCAACCCCCTACCCCACGATACGCAGTATTTT. This translates into CASSNPLPHDTQYF.

This chain connects TRBV10-1 to TRBJ1-4, with 9 bases lining up with TRBD1. The length of the CDR3 is 14 residues. CDR1 is WNHNN and CDR2 is SYGVQD in the germline V gene (reference sequence). V lost 5 bases, J lost 8 bases, and 6 bases stayed unmatched. The CDR3 nucleotides read TGCGCCAGCAGTCGGGACAGGGTAGCGGAAAAACTGTTTTTT. Translation gives CASSRDRVAEKLFF.

The chain employs TRBV7-2 and TRBJ1-5, with TRBD1 as a possible D gene (6 bases). Trimming removed 4 bases from V and 0 bases from J, with 10 bases in between. The CDR3 is 15 residues long. From germline, CDR1 is SGHTA and CDR2 FQGNSA. The CDR3 sequence: CASSSQGYSNQPQHF. CDR3 nucleotides: TGTGCCAGCAGCTCACAGGGTTATAGCAATCAGCCCCAGCATTTT.

The gene calls are TRBV2 and TRBJ2-3, with 10 bases identical to TRBD2. The CDR3 totals 13 residues. With V trimmed by 6 bases and J by 4 bases, 1 base remained unmatched. Germline V lookup: CDR1 SNHLY, CDR2 FYNNEI. CDR3 residues: CASRTSGPDTQYF. The CDR3 coding sequence is TGTGCCAGCAGGACTAGCGGGCCAGATACGCAGTATTTT.

The chain carries TRBV30 and TRBJ1-2, with 7 positions matching TRBD1. V was clipped by 3 bases and J by 4 bases; unmatched bases: 8. Germline assignment: CDR1 GTSNPN and CDR2 SVGIG (reference sequence). The CDR3 runs 14 residues. CDR3 nucleotide sequence: TGTGCCTGGAGCTTAGGAACAGGGGCCTATGGCTACACCTTC. Its translation is CAWSLGTGAYGYTF.